This TCR beta chain was recovered during a study of blood T cells in healthy people across ages (dated by TCRdb to between 2014 and 2017). Describing the broader study: In model experiments, template switching captured about one uniquely barcoded TCR beta cDNA molecule for every two T cells. To track age-related changes in TCR beta repertoire diversity, the study relied on deep sequencing normalized with unique cDNA molecular identifiers. Four age groups were formed from the donors: young (average approximately 15 years), middle-aged (approximately 39), aged (around 62) and long-lived (82). For two donors (one aged 18 to 30 and one aged 80 or older), the study analyzed two additional independent replicas of 1 million unique cDNA reads from the same blood draw. Here is what the overall study found, with its caveats: Since profiling was done on bulk unsorted PBMCs, naive and antigen-experienced compartments could not be conclusively compared. Total diversity estimates from one million sequenced T cells were considered lower bounds and underestimates. Compared with the aged group, the long-lived group had more naive CD4+ T cells, fewer expanded clones and increased TCR diversity, suggesting age selection. Observed TCR beta diversity per million T cells fell roughly linearly with age, and a significant reduction was already apparent by age around 44. Because the CMV infection status of the donors was unknown, age-related changes in expanded clonotypes may potentially have been confounded. A strong correlation was found between observed TCR beta diversity and the percentage of naive T cells measured by flow cytometry.

This clonotype was seen a handful of times. This receptor's antigen is unknown. One base away there is no much larger clone; base qualities are not given. Libraries were constructed by 5' RACE. The instrument was an Illumina HiSeq 2500. A second about 6 to 11 cycle PCR used a sample-barcoded 5' primer and a J-beta primer mix. Each TCR beta cDNA molecule received a unique molecular identifier from a template-switch 5' adaptor carrying 12 random nucleotides. Each sample yielded at least 3 million CDR3-containing paired-end reads. All of the RNA was converted into first-strand cDNA using the Mint cDNA synthesis kit, with a TRBC-specific oligonucleotide serving as the primer. Following uracil-DNA glycosylase treatment, a first 18-cycle PCR with universal primers M1SS and BC2_uni_R was performed on all cDNA. The paper's data handling went like this. Each sample was normalized by randomly selecting 1 million high-quality reads, each carrying a distinct molecular identifier. Instead of being binned into consensus sequences, reads with shared molecular identifiers were discarded. CDR3 identification, clonotype clustering and error correction used MiTCR with a Q25 quality threshold and the strictest error-elimination algorithm. A nonparametric unseen species model with Euler transformation was used to estimate a lower bound on total TCR beta diversity. Through fastp at Q25 and MiXCR, TCRdb rebuilt clones from the public reads, retaining in-frame beta chains. A single entry per CDR3 protein holds the most common genes and DNA from its merged rows. The V and J calls here are based on TCRdb, not the publication. In this sample the table shows some 800,000 distinct CDR3 sequences, 25% of which occur a single time. More than 3% of the sample comes from the top ten.

Inclusive of the bounding cysteine and phenylalanine, the CDR3 is 14 residues long. Just the 42-base CDR3 DNA is kept, in frame starting at base 1. Unmatched junction bases come to 2, with V trimmed by 6 bases and J by 1 base. The germline V gene yields MDHEN for CDR1 and SYDVKM for CDR2. Donors were roughly 40 systemically healthy Caucasian individuals from Russia aged roughly 6 to 100 years. Each donor gave around 9 milliliters of peripheral blood, collected into EDTA-treated Vacutainer tubes. Ficoll-Paque density-gradient centrifugation was used to isolate PBMCs, with at least 7 million per sample. Trizol reagent was used to extract total RNA from PBMCs, with at least 5.5 micrograms per sample. The percentages of naive CD45RAhigh/CD27high T cells were determined by flow cytometry on a PBMC aliquot from every donor. This sample was shared with a second study, whose subject was T cells of mothers and their children. The second paper states: Nine systemically healthy Caucasian individuals served as donors, namely three mothers together with their six children. cDNA synthesis used all of the extracted RNA, with approximately 1.4 ug of RNA in each 15 ul reaction. In the second PCR, sample barcodes and 2-4 random nucleotides were introduced via the M1S primer. Over 9.5 million TCR beta CDR3 reads came from each mother, compared with 2.5 million to 3.5 million reads from each child. Thymic selection similarly shapes TCR recombination output in related and unrelated pairs, with minor effect from inherited differences. Normalized repertoire overlap was always found to be slightly, but never significantly, higher in related mother-child pairs than in unrelated mother-child pairs. With a sensitivity of about 100 clones per million clonotypes, no persistent microchimeric T cell clones were detected. Deep NGS was used in the study to compare the TCR beta repertoires of mothers and children and to look for features that separate related mother-child pairs from unrelated individuals. On average, the children were approximately 11 +/- 4 years old, while the mothers were about 40 +/- 4 years old. After adapters were ligated using NEBNext reagents, the libraries underwent 100+100 nt paired-end sequencing on an Illumina HiSeq 2000. To avoid cross-contamination, the mother libraries and the child libraries were prepared a month apart and sequenced in separate runs. Each donor had between roughly 450,000 and 2,100,000 distinct TCR beta clonotypes identified. Naive TCR beta clonotypes were estimated from low-frequency clonotypes matched to each donor's FACS-determined naive share, without sorting.

Recombination connected TRBV28 to TRBJ2-3, with TRBD1 matching 9 junction bases. The clonotype comes from a boy between 5 and 17 years old in good health. The sample was blood. The encoded CDR3 is CASRDRGGTDTQYF. The nucleotide sequence is given as TGTGCCAGCAGGGACAGGGGCGGCACAGATACGCAGTATTTT.